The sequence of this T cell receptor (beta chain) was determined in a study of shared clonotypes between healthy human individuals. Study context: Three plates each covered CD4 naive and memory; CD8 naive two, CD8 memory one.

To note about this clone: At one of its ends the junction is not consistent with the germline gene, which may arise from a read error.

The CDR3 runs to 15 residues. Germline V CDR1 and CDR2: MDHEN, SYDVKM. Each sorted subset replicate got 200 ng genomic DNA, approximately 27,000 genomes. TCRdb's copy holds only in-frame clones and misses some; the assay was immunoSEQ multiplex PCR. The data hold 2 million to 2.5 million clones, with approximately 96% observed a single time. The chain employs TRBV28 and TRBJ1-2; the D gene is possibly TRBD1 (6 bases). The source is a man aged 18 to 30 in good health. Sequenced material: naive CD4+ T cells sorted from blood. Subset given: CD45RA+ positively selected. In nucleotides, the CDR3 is TGTGCCAGCAGTCGCCCAACAGGGTCTGGTCATGAGTTACGTTTC. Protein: CASSRPTGSGHELRF.